Each of the 23 T cell receptor beta chains below was sequenced from the same sample in a study of blood T cell repertoires in COVID-19. The assay was immunoSEQ multiplex PCR, and TCRdb's table has in-frame clones only and misses some. The table shows about 360,000 clones, with 80% to 90% occurring only once. The sequenced sample was peripheral blood. Every receptor here comes from a woman aged 60-75 years with COVID-19, enrolled during active disease.

J is TRBJ1-1 and V is TRBV6-1; D gene uncertain. V lost 1 base to trimming and J lost 7 bases, with 10 bases between them. The CDR3 extends over 13 amino acids. The V gene's germline CDR1 is MNHNS and CDR2 SASEGT. In DNA form, the CDR3 reads TGTGCCAGCAGTGAAGTGCAACAGCTTGAAGCTTTCTTT. It specifies CASSEVQQLEAFF.

About this clone itself: Other DNA sequences of this sample code for an identical CDR3. V is TRBV29-1 and J is TRBJ1-5; TRBD1 agrees at 8 bases. The CDR3 covers 13 residues. V was pared by 4 bases and J by 4 bases, with 3 bases of the junction left unmatched. Germline V gene data show CDR1 as SQVTM and CDR2 as ANQGSEA. The CDR3 region has the DNA TGCAGCGTTGGAGGACAGGGAAATCAGCCCCAGCATTTT. It encodes CSVGGQGNQPQHF.

This clone was recorded once. The chain is built from TRBV5-6 and TRBJ1-2, with D perhaps TRBD1 (6 bases). The CDR3 is 15 amino acids. V lost 4 bases, J lost 6 bases, and 19 bases lay in between. CDR1 SGHDT and CDR2 YYEEEE come from the germline V gene. The CDR3 here is CASSVITGTKDGYTF. DNA of the CDR3: TGTGCCAGCAGCGTCATTACCGGGACAAAGGATGGCTACACCTTC.

The chain links TRBV19 to TRBJ1-6; D is undetermined. The length of the CDR3 is 13 residues. Germline V lookup: CDR1 LNHDA, CDR2 SQIVND (reference sequence). V was trimmed by 6 bases and J by 7 bases, leaving 10 bases between them. CDR3 residues: CASRPTENSPLHF. The DNA of the CDR3 is TGTGCCAGTAGACCCACAGAAAATTCACCCCTCCACTTT. Variable domain in full (rest from reference TRBV19 and TRBJ1-6): DGGITQSPKYLFRKEGQNVTLSCEQNLNHDAMYWYRQDPGQGLRLIYYSQIVNDFQKGDIAEGYSVSREKKESFPLTVTSAQKNPTAFYLCASRPTENSPLHFGNGTRLTVT.

V usage is TRBV10-3 and J usage is TRBJ2-7; 8 bases match TRBD1. The CDR3 loop spans 14 amino acids. The trim removed 6 bases at V and 2 bases at J, leaving 6 bases unmatched. Germline V gives CDR1 ENHRY, CDR2 SYGVKD. Written as DNA, the CDR3 is TGTGCCATCAGCGGGACAGGCGCCGCCTACGAGCAGTACTTC. This sequence encodes CAISGTGAAYEQYF.

The V gene is TRBV3-1 (or the pseudogene TRBV3-2), the J gene TRBJ2-5, with unresolved D. This CDR3 comprises 11 residues. V shed 4 bases and J shed 5 bases, with 5 bases lying between them. Germline loops: CDR1 LGHDT, CDR2 YNNKEL (reference sequence). For the CDR3, the DNA is TGTGCCAGCAGCCTTCGGGAGACCCAGTACTTC. Amino acid sequence: CASSLRETQYF.

The V and J genes are TRBV24-1 and TRBJ2-5; a possible D gene is TRBD1 (5 bases). The CDR3 contains 15 residues. In germline, CDR1 is KGHDR, CDR2 SFDVKD. Trimming took 1 base from V and 3 from J, leaving 11 bases between them. As DNA, the CDR3 is TGTGCCACCAGTGATTTCGTCCAGGGAAAAGAGACCCAGTACTTC. Its protein product is CATSDFVQGKETQYF.

This clone turned up a few times. The rearrangement joins TRBV19 to TRBJ1-5; tentatively, D is TRBD1 (6 bases). V lost 3 bases and J 7 bases, leaving 16 bases between the germline ends. Per the germline V gene, CDR1 is LNHDA and CDR2 is SQIVND (reference sequence). This CDR3 contains 15 residues. The CDR3 protein is CASSILDRLGQPQHF. The CDR3 DNA is TGTGCCAGTAGTATCCTCGACAGGTTAGGCCAGCCCCAGCATTTT.

The chain couples TRBV24-1 to TRBJ2-5; D not certain. CDR1 and CDR2 (germline): KGHDR, SFDVKD. The V gene lost 3 bases and the J gene lost 5 bases, with 9 bases spanning the gap. This CDR3 has 13 residues. CDR3 sequence (DNA): TGTGCCACCAGTGATCCGTCGCGCGAGACCCAGTACTTC. The encoded protein is CATSDPSRETQYF.

The chain employs TRBV27 and TRBJ2-7, with D perhaps TRBD2 (6 bases). Germline CDR1 MNHEY, CDR2 SMNVEV (reference sequence). Trimming stripped 1 base from V and 4 bases from J, with 8 bases between. The CDR3 length is 13 residues. CDR3 protein: CASSLWSGYEQYF. The CDR3 nucleotides read TGTGCCAGCAGTTTATGGAGCGGGTACGAGCAGTACTTC.

The chain uses TRBV30 and TRBJ1-6; no reliable D call. The CDR3 is 12 amino acids. Trimming pared 2 bases from V and 6 bases from J, leaving 5 bases between. From germline, CDR1 is GTSNPN and CDR2 SVGIG (reference sequence). CDR3 sequence reads: CAWSLVNSPLHF. CDR3 nucleotides: TGTGCCTGGAGTTTAGTTAATTCACCCCTCCACTTT.

The chain carries TRBV7-2 and TRBJ1-2; no clear D. The V and J ends lost 5 bases and 1 base respectively, with 11 bases between them. CDR3 length: 14 residues. Germline CDR1 is SGHTA and CDR2 is FQGNSA. The DNA of the CDR3 is TGTGCCAGCAGCCGGGCGGGGAGTAACTATGGCTACACCTTC. Residues: CASSRAGSNYGYTF.

The chain uses TRBV29-1 and TRBJ1-4; a possible D gene is TRBD1 (5 bases). Looked up from germline, CDR1 is SQVTM and CDR2 is ANQGSEA. The CDR3 has 14 amino acids. Between the trimmed V and J ends, which lost 7 bases and 5 bases, there was a span of 17 bases. The CDR3 sequence is CSAQGGDRNEKLFF. The CDR3, as DNA: TGCAGCGCGCAGGGCGGGGACCGAAATGAAAAACTGTTTTTT.

V gene TRBV11-3 combines with J gene TRBJ2-7; 7 bases agree with TRBD2. The CDR3 spans 14 residues. Trimming cost V 5 bases and J 4 bases; bases outside gene matches: 8. From germline, CDR1 is SGHNT and CDR2 YENEEA. DNA of the CDR3: TGTGCCAGCAGCAGGCAGAGCGGGGATTACGAGCAGTACTTC. It codes for CASSRQSGDYEQYF.

In DNA form, the CDR3 reads TGCGCCAGCAGCCAGCTGGACAACCTAGGGACCGGGGAGCTGTTTTTT. The encoded protein is CASSQLDNLGTGELFF. The chain has TRBV4-1 and TRBJ2-2, with TRBD1 as a possible D gene (5 bases). Germline V gene data show CDR1 as MGHRA and CDR2 as YSYEKL. V shed 3 bases and J shed 5 bases, with 16 bases lying between them. This CDR3 comprises 16 residues.

A remark on this clone: This sample includes further DNA sequences coding for the same CDR3. CDR3: CASSPPGGGTEAFF. The CDR3 coding sequence is TGTGCCAGCTCACCACCGGGAGGGGGGACTGAAGCTTTCTTT. V gene TRBV18 combines with J gene TRBJ1-1; possible D gene TRBD1, 6 bases. The V end was cut by 0 bases, the J end by 5 bases, with 10 bases between. Germline V gene data show CDR1 as KGHSH and CDR2 as LQKENI. The CDR3 loop spans 14 amino acids.

This chain links TRBV6-5 with TRBJ1-1, with TRBD1 as a possible D gene (5 bases). Germline CDR1 is MNHEY and CDR2 is SVGAGI. The germline V and J ends were trimmed by 2 bases and 1 base, with 11 bases remaining between them. The CDR3 is 15 amino acids. In DNA form, the CDR3 reads TGTGCCAGCAGTTACGAATGGGGGGGGAACACTGAAGCTTTCTTT. Its translation is CASSYEWGGNTEAFF.

This chain connects TRBV5-4 to TRBJ1-2; no firm D call. V lost 2 bases to trimming and J lost 0 bases, with 11 bases between them. Germline values: CDR1 SGHNT, CDR2 YYREEE (reference sequence). There are 15 residues in the CDR3. CDR3 sequence (DNA): TGTGCCAGCAGCTTTACCAGGAATCCTAACTATGGCTACACCTTC. It yields the protein CASSFTRNPNYGYTF.

The chain combines TRBV6-5 with TRBJ1-5, with TRBD1 matching 8 bases. The germline V gene has CDR1 MNHEY and CDR2 SVGAGI. This CDR3 is built from 14 residues. V lost 5 bases to trimming and J lost 5 bases; unmatched junction nucleotides: 5. CDR3 sequence reads: CASSPSDRDQPQHF. The DNA of the CDR3 is TGTGCCAGCAGTCCTTCGGACAGGGATCAGCCCCAGCATTTT.

This chain links TRBV6-5 with TRBJ1-2, with a weak D call TRBD1 (6 bases). V shed 2 bases and J shed 4 bases, with 11 bases lying between them. CDR1 MNHEY and CDR2 SVGAGI come from the germline V gene. The CDR3 is made up of 14 amino acids. In DNA form, the CDR3 reads TGTGCCAGCAGTTACGGACAGCCGTTCTATGGCTACACCTTC. Residues: CASSYGQPFYGYTF.

The chain employs TRBV6-5 and TRBJ1-4; D remains unclear. In germline, CDR1 is MNHEY, CDR2 SVGAGI. The CDR3 has 13 amino acids. V gave up 7 bases and J gave up 5 bases, with 11 bases separating them. DNA of the CDR3: TGTGCCAGCATTCTCGGGAACAATGAAAAACTGTTTTTT. It translates to CASILGNNEKLFF.

V is TRBV19 and J is TRBJ1-1, with D unclear. Germline loops: CDR1 LNHDA, CDR2 SQIVND (reference sequence). The CDR3 totals 14 residues. Trimming shortened V by 7 bases and J by 2 bases, and 14 bases separated the two germline ends. This CDR3 is CASKYGEGNTEAFF. The CDR3, as DNA: TGTGCCAGTAAATACGGGGAAGGCAACACTGAAGCTTTCTTT.

A few counts support this clone. This rearrangement joins TRBV18 to TRBJ1-1; D gene ambiguous. Between the trimmed V and J ends, which lost 0 bases and 4 bases, there was a span of 9 bases. The germline gives CDR1 KGHSH, CDR2 LQKENI. This CDR3 is 14 amino acids long. CDR3 DNA sequence: TGTGCCAGCTCACCACCTTCCGCGGGCACTGAAGCTTTCTTT. This codes for CASSPPSAGTEAFF.